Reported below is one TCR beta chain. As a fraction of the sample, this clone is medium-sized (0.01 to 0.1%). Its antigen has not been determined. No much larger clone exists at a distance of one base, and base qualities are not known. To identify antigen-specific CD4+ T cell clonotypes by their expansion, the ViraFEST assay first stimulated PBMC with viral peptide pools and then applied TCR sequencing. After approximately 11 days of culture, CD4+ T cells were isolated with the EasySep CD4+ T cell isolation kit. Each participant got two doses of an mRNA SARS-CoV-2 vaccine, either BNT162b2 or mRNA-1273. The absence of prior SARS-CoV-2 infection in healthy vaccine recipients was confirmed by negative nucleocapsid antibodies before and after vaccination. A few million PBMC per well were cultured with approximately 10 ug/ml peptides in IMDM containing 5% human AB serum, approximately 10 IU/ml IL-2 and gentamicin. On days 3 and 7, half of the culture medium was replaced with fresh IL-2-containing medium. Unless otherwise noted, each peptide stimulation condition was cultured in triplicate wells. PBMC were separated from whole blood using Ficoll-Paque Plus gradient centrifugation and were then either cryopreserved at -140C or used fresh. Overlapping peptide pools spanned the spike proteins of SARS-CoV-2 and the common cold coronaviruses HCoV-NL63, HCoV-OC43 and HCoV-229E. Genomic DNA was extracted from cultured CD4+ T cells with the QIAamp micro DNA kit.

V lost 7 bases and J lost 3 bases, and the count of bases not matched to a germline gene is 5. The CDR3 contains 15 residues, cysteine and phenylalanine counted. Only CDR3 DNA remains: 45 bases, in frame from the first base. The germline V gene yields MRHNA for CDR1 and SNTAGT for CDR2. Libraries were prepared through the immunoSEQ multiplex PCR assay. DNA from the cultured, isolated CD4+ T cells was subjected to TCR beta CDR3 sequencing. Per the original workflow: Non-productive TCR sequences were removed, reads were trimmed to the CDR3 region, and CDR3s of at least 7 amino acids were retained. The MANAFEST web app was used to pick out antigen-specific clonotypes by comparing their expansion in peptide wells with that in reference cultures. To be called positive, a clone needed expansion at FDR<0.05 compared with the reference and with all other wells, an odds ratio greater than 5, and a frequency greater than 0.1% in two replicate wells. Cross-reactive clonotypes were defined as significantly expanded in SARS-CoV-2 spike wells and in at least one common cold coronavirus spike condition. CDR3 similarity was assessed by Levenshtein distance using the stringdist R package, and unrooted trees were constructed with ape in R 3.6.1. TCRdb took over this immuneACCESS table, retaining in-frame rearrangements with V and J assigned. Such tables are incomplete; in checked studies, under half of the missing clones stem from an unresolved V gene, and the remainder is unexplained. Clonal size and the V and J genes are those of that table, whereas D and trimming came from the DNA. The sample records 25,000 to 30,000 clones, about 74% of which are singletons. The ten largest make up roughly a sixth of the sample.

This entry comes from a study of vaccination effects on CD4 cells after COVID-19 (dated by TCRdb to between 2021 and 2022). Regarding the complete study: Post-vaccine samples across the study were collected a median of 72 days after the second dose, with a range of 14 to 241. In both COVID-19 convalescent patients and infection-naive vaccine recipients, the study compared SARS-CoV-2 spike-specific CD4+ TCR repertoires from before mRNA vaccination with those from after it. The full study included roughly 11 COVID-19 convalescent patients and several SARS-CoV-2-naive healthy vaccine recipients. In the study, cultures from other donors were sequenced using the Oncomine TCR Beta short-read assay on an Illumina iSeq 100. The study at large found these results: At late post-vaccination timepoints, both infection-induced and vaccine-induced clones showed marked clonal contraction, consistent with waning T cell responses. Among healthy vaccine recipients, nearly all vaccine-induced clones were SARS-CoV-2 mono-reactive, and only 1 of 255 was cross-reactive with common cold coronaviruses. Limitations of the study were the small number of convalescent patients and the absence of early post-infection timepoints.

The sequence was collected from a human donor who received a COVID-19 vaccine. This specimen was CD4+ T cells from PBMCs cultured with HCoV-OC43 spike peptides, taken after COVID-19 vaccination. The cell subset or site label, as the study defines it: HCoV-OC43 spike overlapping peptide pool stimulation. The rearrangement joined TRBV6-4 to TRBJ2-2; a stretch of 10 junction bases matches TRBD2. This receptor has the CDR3 CASKTLAGDTGELFF. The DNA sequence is TGTGCCAGCAAGACGCTAGCGGGAGACACCGGGGAGCTGTTTTTT.